The 25 T cell receptor beta chains below were found in one sample sequenced in a study of cytomegalovirus exposure and HLA in healthy donors. PCR was performed using 60 Vbeta and 13 Jbeta primers. The repertoire was sequenced with immunoSEQ multiplex PCR; TCRdb's copy has only in-frame clones and lacks some. Its table lists more than 95,000 clones. Sequencing was performed on PBMCs. All receptors derive from a man aged 35 to 55 in good health and CMV-seronegative.

The chain combines TRBV10-3 with TRBJ1-5, with TRBD1 matching 9 bases. The CDR3 has 18 amino acids. J was trimmed by 0 bases and V by 4 bases; bases with no gene match: 10. Germline CDR1 ENHRY, CDR2 SYGVKD. Here the CDR3 DNA reads TGTGCCATCAGTGCGGAACGGACAGGGGTCCTTAGCAATCAGCCCCAGCATTTT. Translated: CAISAERTGVLSNQPQHF.

The J gene is TRBJ2-2, the V gene TRBV5-6; tentative D call: TRBD2 (6 bases). Germline CDR1 reads SGHDT; CDR2 reads YYEEEE. The CDR3 consists of 15 residues. With 7 bases removed from V and 2 bases from J, the gap between germline ends came to 15 bases. The CDR3 sequence is CASGLAEINTGELFF. CDR3 nucleotides: TGTGCCAGCGGATTAGCGGAAATTAACACCGGGGAGCTGTTTTTT.

The rearrangement joins TRBV6-6 to TRBJ2-7; TRBD2 might be the D (6 bases). The V end lost 6 bases, the J end lost 6 bases, and 15 bases lay between the germline ends. In germline, CDR1 is MNHNY, CDR2 SVGAGI (reference sequence). There are 13 residues in the CDR3. The DNA of the CDR3 is TGTGCCAGCAGAGGAAGGGGCGGGGTCGAGCAGTACTTC. Translating it yields CASRGRGGVEQYF.

The V gene is TRBV5-5, the J gene TRBJ2-7, with 8 bases fitting TRBD1. CDR3 length equals 14 residues. The ends lost 4 bases at V and 0 bases at J; junction bases unmatched: 3. CDR1 and CDR2 from the germline V gene are SGHKS and YYEKEE (reference sequence). The CDR3: CASSTGTGSYEQYF. CDR3 nucleotide sequence: TGTGCCAGCAGCACCGGGACAGGCTCCTACGAGCAGTACTTC.

As DNA, the CDR3 is TGTGCCAGCAGCTTAGAGACAGGGACCTACGAGCAGTACTTC. Amino acid sequence: CASSLETGTYEQYF. The gene calls are TRBV11-2 and TRBJ2-5, with TRBD1 matching 7 bases. The DNA end lines up better with TRBJ2-7; the J call may be wrong. The CDR3 length is 14 residues. Germline loops: CDR1 SGHAT, CDR2 FQNNGV.

The genes are TRBV27 and TRBJ2-3, with TRBD2 matching over 7 bases. The J segment lost 0 bases and the V segment lost 5 bases, leaving 8 bases of the junction unmatched. The CDR3 sequence is 16 residues long. The germline CDR1 and CDR2 sequences are MNHEY and SMNVEV (reference sequence). Here the CDR3 DNA reads TGTGCCAGCAGTACATTGGCTAGCGGTAGCACAGATACGCAGTATTTT. Translated: CASSTLASGSTDTQYF.

The genes are TRBV11-3 and TRBJ2-7; D unresolved. Germline values: CDR1 SGHNT, CDR2 YENEEA. Trimming stripped 4 bases from V and 0 bases from J, with 10 bases between. CDR3 length: 14 amino acids. The CDR3: CASSSPGSSYEQYF. DNA of the CDR3: TGTGCCAGCAGCTCCCCAGGTAGCTCCTACGAGCAGTACTTC.

The chain uses TRBV5-1 and TRBJ2-5, with a tentative D call TRBD1 (6 bases). The CDR3 covers 17 residues. The germline gives CDR1 SGHRS, CDR2 YFSETQ. V lost 4 bases and J 6 bases, leaving 25 bases between the germline ends. The CDR3 DNA follows: TGCGCCAGCAGCCCCTCTTTAGACAGGCCGGTAGGTCAGACCCAGTACTTC. It specifies CASSPSLDRPVGQTQYF. Filled out from reference TRBV5-1 and TRBJ2-5, the complete variable domain reads KAGVTQTPRYLIKTRGQQVTLSCSPISGHRSVSWYQQTPGQGLQFLFEYFSETQRNKGNFPGRFSGRQFSNSRSEMNVSTLELGDSALYLCASSPSLDRPVGQTQYFGPGTRLLVL.

The chain combines TRBV30 with TRBJ2-5; D is ambiguous. V shed 2 bases and J shed 3 bases, with 7 bases lying between them. Germline V gene lookup returns CDR1 GTSNPN and CDR2 SVGIG (reference sequence). This CDR3 contains 12 residues. The CDR3 protein is CAWSSREETQYF. DNA for the CDR3: TGTGCCTGGAGTTCCCGTGAAGAGACCCAGTACTTC. The variable domain in full, completed from reference TRBV30 and TRBJ2-5, reads SQTIHQWPATLVQPVGSPLSLECTVEGTSNPNLYWYRQAAGRGLQLLFYSVGIGQISSEVPQNLSASRPQDRQFILSSKKLLLSDSGFYLCAWSSREETQYFGPGTRLLVL.

V and J are TRBV19 and TRBJ2-6; tentatively, D is TRBD2 (6 bases). The CDR3 spans 14 residues. V was shortened by 10 bases and J by 4 bases, with 14 bases between the two germline ends. The germline gives CDR1 LNHDA, CDR2 SQIVND (reference sequence). Here the CDR3 reads CATLGGSGANVLTF. The DNA of the CDR3 is TGTGCCACCCTCGGGGGATCCGGGGCCAACGTCCTGACTTTC.

As for this clone: Because the CDR3's place on the DNA is in doubt, the DNA is left out and the CDR3 is given as listed by TCRdb. The chain combines TRBV5-4 with TRBJ2-7; the table names TRBD1, a call not compared with the DNA. Germline CDR1 reads SGHNT; CDR2 reads YYREEE (reference sequence). The CDR3 is 14 amino acids in total, end residues counted. The CDR3 protein is CASSLVGPGTAMYF.

The chain links TRBV6-6 to TRBJ1-2; D perhaps matches TRBD1 (6 bases). Trimming left V 7 bases short and J 6 bases short, with 15 bases between. Germline values: CDR1 MNHNY, CDR2 SVGAGI (reference sequence). The CDR3 is made up of 13 amino acids. The CDR3 bases are TGTGCCAGCAAATACCGACGACAGGATGGCTACACCTTC. Translated: CASKYRRQDGYTF.

In DNA, the CDR3 is TGTGCCAGCAGCTTGGGGGGGGGAGATCCCGGAGAGACCCAGTACTTC. As protein: CASSLGGGDPGETQYF. The chain links TRBV5-4 to TRBJ2-5, with 7 bases lining up with TRBD2. The CDR3 covers 16 residues. Losses at the gene ends were 0 bases for V and 4 bases for J; bases not matched to a gene: 9. Germline-derived CDR1 and CDR2 are SGHNT and YYREEE (reference sequence). Together with reference TRBV5-4 and TRBJ2-5, the CDR3 gives the full variable domain: ETGVTQSPTHLIKTRGQQVTLRCSSQSGHNTVSWYQQALGQGPQFIFQYYREEENGRGNFPPRFSGLQFPNYSSELNVNALELDDSALYLCASSLGGGDPGETQYFGPGTRLLVL.

The chain employs TRBV7-9 and TRBJ1-1; D gene ambiguous. The CDR3 length is 14 residues. CDR1 is SEHNR, CDR2 FQNEAQ, per germline (reference sequence). V was pared by 4 bases and J by 1 base, with 10 bases between. CDR3 nucleotides: TGTGCCAGCAGCTCCTACAGCACGAACACTGAAGCTTTCTTT. Its protein product is CASSSYSTNTEAFF. Supplemented by reference TRBV7-9 and TRBJ1-1, the full variable domain reads DTGVSQNPRHKITKRGQNVTFRCDPISEHNRLYWYRQTLGQGPEFLTYFQNEAQLEKSRLLSDRFSAERPKGSFSTLEIQRTEQGDSAMYLCASSSYSTNTEAFFGQGTRLTVV.

The V call is TRBV19, the J call TRBJ1-5; the D is unclear. Trimming cost V 5 bases and J 6 bases, with 11 bases left between them. Germline CDR1 LNHDA, CDR2 SQIVND (reference sequence). The CDR3 extends over 13 amino acids. DNA of the CDR3: TGTGCCAGTAGTCTCATGGCGGGTCAGCCCCAGCATTTT. Protein: CASSLMAGQPQHF.

The genes are TRBV30 and TRBJ1-2; D may be TRBD1 (6 bases). The CDR3 loop spans 14 amino acids. The germline V gene has CDR1 GTSNPN and CDR2 SVGIG (reference sequence). Trimming stripped 0 bases from V and 8 bases from J, with 16 bases between. This CDR3 reads CAWSVRGAGRGYTF. The DNA of the CDR3 is TGTGCCTGGAGTGTACGGGGGGCGGGTCGGGGCTACACCTTC.

V and J are TRBV5-1 and TRBJ2-7; 8 bases are a match to TRBD1. This CDR3 contains 14 residues. V shed 4 bases and J 4 bases; nucleotides not matched to a gene: 7. Looked up from germline, CDR1 is SGHRS and CDR2 is YFSETQ. CDR3 DNA sequence: TGCGCCAGCAGCGTTGGACAGGGAGAATACGAGCAGTACTTC. Translated, it gives CASSVGQGEYEQYF.

The chain carries TRBV2 and TRBJ2-1; 7 bases map to TRBD2. The J segment lost 7 bases and the V segment lost 7 bases, leaving 7 bases of the junction unmatched. The CDR3 has 13 residues. Per germline, CDR1 SNHLY and CDR2 FYNNEI. CDR3 sequence (DNA): TGTGCCAGCAATCCGGGACTATCAAATGAGCAGTTCTTC. As protein: CASNPGLSNEQFF.

The chain joins TRBV28 to TRBJ2-5; no definite D call. The germline V and J ends were trimmed by 6 bases and 0 bases, with 8 bases remaining between them. This CDR3 spans 13 amino acids. Per the germline V gene, CDR1 is MDHEN and CDR2 is SYDVKM. The CDR3, as DNA: TGTGCCAGCAGAAAGAGATACCAAGAGACCCAGTACTTC. Translated: CASRKRYQETQYF.

The chain is built from TRBV5-4 and TRBJ1-1; 7 bases fit TRBD1. The CDR3 has 12 residues. The germline gives CDR1 SGHNT, CDR2 YYREEE (reference sequence). Trimming at V came to 7 bases and at J to 5 bases, leaving 5 bases not matched to a gene. CDR3 protein: CASSRGSTEAFF. In nucleotides, the CDR3 is TGTGCCAGCTCCAGGGGGAGTACTGAAGCTTTCTTT.

This chain connects TRBV7-6 to TRBJ2-7, with 11 positions matching TRBD2. The CDR3 runs to 15 residues. Per germline, CDR1 SGHVS and CDR2 FNYEAQ. The V segment lost 5 bases and the J segment 4 bases; nucleotides outside the gene matches: 7. The DNA for the CDR3 is TGTGCCAGCAGCCCCGAAGGACTAGCGGGTTACGAGCAGTACTTC. Translation: CASSPEGLAGYEQYF.

The V gene is TRBV7-9, the J gene TRBJ2-1, with 10 bases aligning to TRBD1. This CDR3 contains 17 residues. V lost 4 bases and J lost 9; bases outside the gene matches: 15. Looked up from germline, CDR1 is SEHNR and CDR2 is FQNEAQ (reference sequence). The CDR3 sequence is CASSSPVGTGVWGEQFF. The CDR3 bases are TGTGCCAGCAGCTCTCCCGTGGGGACAGGGGTTTGGGGTGAGCAGTTCTTC.

This sequence joins TRBV19 and TRBJ1-2; 8 bases are shared with TRBD1. CDR3 length: 15 residues. V shed 4 bases, J shed 3 bases, and the junction held 7 bases outside the gene matches. Germline lookup yields CDR1 LNHDA and CDR2 SQIVND (reference sequence). CDR3 in DNA: TGTGCCAGTAGTAGCTACAGACAGGGGCACTATGGCTACACCTTC. Protein: CASSSYRQGHYGYTF.

Of note for this clone: In the same sample, other DNA sequences code for this CDR3. The rearrangement joins TRBV7-3 to TRBJ2-1; TRBD2 matches 10 bases. The CDR3 length is 15 residues. After removal of 5 bases from V and 5 bases from J, the junction contained 6 bases not matched to a gene. CDR1 is SGHTA and CDR2 is FQGTGA in the germline V gene. DNA for the CDR3: TGTGCCAGCAGCCCAAGCGGGAGGGCAGACAATGAGCAGTTCTTC. Protein sequence: CASSPSGRADNEQFF.

J is TRBJ2-7 and V is TRBV9; 9 nucleotides align to TRBD2. This CDR3 spans 14 amino acids. Germline V CDR1 and CDR2: SGDLS, YYNGEE. The V and J ends lost 3 bases and 4 bases, in that order; junction bases with no gene match: 5. DNA for the CDR3: TGTGCCAGCAGCGCCGGACTAGCGTCGTACGAGCAGTACTTC. This sequence encodes CASSAGLASYEQYF.